Following are 7 T cell receptor beta chains from one sample sequenced in a study of T-cell memory formation after mild COVID-19. One entry per CDR3 protein results from TCRdb running MiXCR on the 5' RACE reads. The table has approximately 250,000 distinct CDR3 sequences, approximately 16% seen once. Specimen: PBMCs or a T cell subset sorted from them (not recorded which). The origin of the receptors is a man in his late teens or twenties who had mild COVID-19 (a few samples of this study predate the infection). Cell type and time point are not known.

This chain joins TRBV7-3 and TRBJ2-2; D could derive from TRBD1 or TRBD2 (5 bases each). This CDR3 is 15 amino acids long. V was clipped by 5 bases and J by 2 bases, with 12 bases between them. Germline lookup yields CDR1 SGHTA and CDR2 FQGTGA. This chain's CDR3 is CASSPNGANTGELFF. In DNA, the CDR3 is TGTGCCAGCAGCCCAAACGGGGCAAACACCGGGGAGCTGTTTTTT.

This clonotype was seen a few times. V gene TRBV6-1 combines with J gene TRBJ1-2, with D unresolved. Trimming cost V 6 bases and J 5 bases, with 7 bases left between them. The germline CDR1 and CDR2 sequences are MNHNS and SASEGT. The CDR3 is 11 amino acids. CDR3 amino acids: CASSGRYGYTF. CDR3 nucleotide sequence: TGTGCCAGCAGCGGTCGGTATGGCTACACCTTC.

This clonotype occurred a few times. The rearrangement links TRBV5-1 to TRBJ2-7, with 8 bases matching TRBD2. Per germline, CDR1 SGHRS and CDR2 YFSETQ. After removal of 0 bases from V and 5 bases from J, the junction contained 4 bases not matched to a gene. The CDR3 spans 14 residues. The CDR3 is CASSLDGGAHEQYF. The CDR3 region has the DNA TGCGCCAGCAGCTTGGACGGGGGGGCTCACGAGCAGTACTTC.

Only a few counts were recorded for this clonotype. The V call is TRBV9, the J call TRBJ1-1; 9 positions agree with TRBD1. CDR1 SGDLS and CDR2 YYNGEE come from the germline V gene. The CDR3 spans 15 residues. Trimming cost V 4 bases and J 0 bases; bases outside gene matches: 4. For the CDR3, the DNA is TGTGCCAGCAGCCCACAGGGGGCCTTGAACACTGAAGCTTTCTTT. Protein product: CASSPQGALNTEAFF.

The chain has TRBV20-1 and TRBJ1-2; D remains unclear. The V end lost 3 bases, the J end lost 8 bases, and 10 bases lay between the germline ends. The CDR3 is 11 amino acids. Germline assignment: CDR1 DFQATT and CDR2 SNEGSKA (reference sequence). CDR3 loop: CSARENEGYTF. CDR3 nucleotide sequence: TGCAGTGCTAGGGAAAATGAGGGCTACACCTTC.

This clonotype has a handful of counts. The J gene is TRBJ1-1, the V gene TRBV25-1; 10 positions match TRBD1. CDR3 length: 17 residues. V dropped 3 bases and J dropped 5; count of bases not matched to a gene: 12. Germline V gene sequence: CDR1 MGHDK, CDR2 SYGVNS. CDR3 nucleotide sequence: TGTGCCAGCAGTGAGCGATCCGGGACAGGGGTTGGGACTGAAGCTTTCTTT. Its protein product is CASSERSGTGVGTEAFF.

This clonotype showed up just a few times. This rearrangement joins TRBV12-3 or TRBV12-4 to TRBJ2-4, with D possibly TRBD2 on 6 matching bases. V gave up 6 bases and J gave up 3 bases, with 12 bases separating them. This CDR3 spans 14 amino acids. The CDR3: CASSPGTVKNIQYF. The DNA for the CDR3 is TGTGCCAGCAGCCCGGGGACTGTCAAAAACATTCAGTACTTC.